Below, 26 T cell receptor beta chains from the same sample are listed, as sequenced in a study of somatic mutations in cytotoxic T cells in rheumatoid arthritis. Some clones are missing from TCRdb's copy, which holds only in-frame ones; the method was immunoSEQ multiplex PCR. Of tens of thousands of clones listed, around 80% are singletons. Sequencing was done on a sample of CD8+ T cells sorted from blood. The receptors were gathered from a man aged 45-65 years in good health.

V and J are TRBV28 and TRBJ1-5; no clear D. Germline V lookup: CDR1 MDHEN, CDR2 SYDVKM. CDR3 length equals 14 residues. Trimming took off 5 bases at V and 4 bases at J, with 12 bases between the two ends. The CDR3: CASSPQRRNQPQHF. Here the CDR3 DNA reads TGTGCCAGCAGTCCCCAGAGAAGGAATCAGCCCCAGCATTTT.

By sample fraction, this clone is medium-sized. The gene calls are TRBV7-9 and TRBJ2-7; 10 bases agree with TRBD1. This CDR3 is built from 16 residues. Germline CDR1 reads SEHNR; CDR2 reads FQNEAQ (reference sequence). Trimming removed 2 bases from V and 0 bases from J; junction bases left unmatched: 4. CDR3 in amino acids: CASSLTDRGSSYEQYF. The CDR3 DNA reads TGTGCCAGCAGCTTAACGGACAGGGGGAGCTCCTACGAGCAGTACTTC.

The V call is TRBV21-1, the J call TRBJ2-7; the D call of TRBD2 is as the table states it, not checked on the DNA. TRBV21-1 is classified as a pseudogene. The CDR3 runs 14 residues. The chain's CDR3 is CASSKDGGAYEQYF. In DNA form, the CDR3 reads TGTGCCAGCAGCAAAGACGGGGGTGCCTACGAGCAGTACTTC.

This clone occurred a few times. The chain combines TRBV9 with TRBJ2-2; D is uncertain. The V end was cut by 4 bases, the J end by 1 base, with 8 bases between. The CDR3 runs to 14 residues. CDR1 is SGDLS and CDR2 is YYNGEE in the germline V gene. In nucleotides, the CDR3 is TGTGCCAGCAGCCCTTTTCAGAACACCGGGGAGCTGTTTTTT. It is translated as CASSPFQNTGELFF.

The CDR3: CASSGQASSGNTIYF. The CDR3 DNA reads TGCGCCAGCAGTGGACAAGCATCATCTGGAAACACCATATATTTT. The V call is TRBV10-2, the J call TRBJ1-3, with D uncertain. V gave up 4 bases and J gave up 1 base, with 11 bases separating them. Germline loops: CDR1 WSHSY, CDR2 SAAADI. CDR3 size: 15 residues.

V gene TRBV4-2 combines with J gene TRBJ2-2; 10 bases map to TRBD2. With V trimmed by 4 bases and J by 6 bases, 8 bases remained unmatched. This CDR3 comprises 16 residues. The germline V gene has CDR1 LGHNA and CDR2 YNFKEQ. The CDR3 protein is CASSPRLAGTSGELFF. Written as DNA, the CDR3 is TGTGCCAGCAGCCCTAGACTAGCGGGCACCTCCGGGGAGCTGTTTTTT.

The genes are TRBV30 and TRBJ2-1; unclear D gene. Trimming cost V 1 base and J 9 bases, with 7 bases left between them. Per the germline V gene, CDR1 is GTSNPN and CDR2 is SVGIG (reference sequence). The CDR3 length is 11 residues. The DNA of the CDR3 is TGTGCCTGGAGTGACTCGGGTGAGCAGTTCTTC. Amino acid sequence: CAWSDSGEQFF. The variable domain in full, completed from reference TRBV30 and TRBJ2-1, reads SQTIHQWPATLVQPVGSPLSLECTVEGTSNPNLYWYRQAAGRGLQLLFYSVGIGQISSEVPQNLSASRPQDRQFILSSKKLLLSDSGFYLCAWSDSGEQFFGPGTRLTVL.

This CDR3 is CASSQGRLYEQYF. The CDR3 coding sequence is TGTGCCAGCAGCCAGGGACGGCTCTACGAGCAGTACTTC. The chain carries TRBV11-2 and TRBJ2-7; D possibly uses TRBD1 or TRBD2 (5 bases each). Between the trimmed V and J ends, which lost 5 bases and 3 bases, there was a span of 11 bases. CDR1 and CDR2 from the germline V gene are SGHAT and FQNNGV. The CDR3 has 13 amino acids.

The CDR3 is CASSYSVGGETQYF. CDR3 nucleotide sequence: TGTGCCAGCAGTTACTCGGTAGGCGGGGAGACCCAGTACTTC. V is TRBV6-5 and J is TRBJ2-5; a possible D gene is TRBD2 (5 bases). This CDR3 is built from 14 residues. CDR1 and CDR2 from the germline V gene are MNHEY and SVGAGI. Trimming removed 0 bases at V and 5 bases at J, with 10 bases between.

The V call is TRBV11-3, the J call TRBJ1-1; perhaps TRBD1 as D (6 bases). V was trimmed by 3 bases and J by 3 bases, leaving 14 bases between them. Germline V gene lookup returns CDR1 SGHNT and CDR2 YENEEA. The CDR3 runs to 15 residues. CDR3 bases: TGTGCCAGCAGCTTCCAATGGAGGGGGGACACTGAAGCTTTCTTT. This gives the protein CASSFQWRGDTEAFF. Looking up the rest from reference TRBV11-3 and TRBJ1-1 gives the full variable domain: EAGVVQSPRYKIIEKKQPVAFWCNPISGHNTLYWYLQNLGQGPELLIRYENEEAVDDSQLPKDRFSAERLKGVDSTLKIQPAELGDSAVYLCASSFQWRGDTEAFFGQGTRLTVV.

The V and J genes are TRBV13 and TRBJ1-3; 12 nucleotides line up with TRBD1. V lost 0 bases and J lost 2; bases outside the gene matches: 2. Germline-derived CDR1 and CDR2 are PRHDT and FYEKMQ (reference sequence). The CDR3 extends over 17 amino acids. The CDR3 sequence is CASSLGRDRGPGNTIYF. CDR3 nucleotide sequence: TGTGCCAGCAGCTTAGGCCGGGACAGGGGGCCTGGAAACACCATATATTTT.

This sequence joins TRBV7-9 and TRBJ2-1; 7 bases match TRBD2. From germline, CDR1 is SEHNR and CDR2 FQNEAQ (reference sequence). The CDR3 has 15 residues. V lost 6 bases to trimming and J lost 3 bases; unmatched junction nucleotides: 8. In DNA, the CDR3 is TGTGCCAGCAGAGCCGGCGCTAGCGGCTACAATGAGCAGTTCTTC. Translation gives CASRAGASGYNEQFF.

The chain recombines TRBV5-6 with TRBJ2-1; D perhaps matches TRBD2 (6 bases). Germline V gene lookup returns CDR1 SGHDT and CDR2 YYEEEE. The ends were cut back, 2 bases at V and 6 bases at J, with 27 bases in the middle. This CDR3 spans 19 amino acids. The CDR3 region is CASSFNLGRGRARGNEQFF. CDR3 sequence (DNA): TGTGCCAGCAGCTTCAACCTGGGGCGGGGTAGAGCTCGGGGCAATGAGCAGTTCTTC.

The chain joins TRBV9 to TRBJ2-2; 7 bases map to TRBD1. The CDR3 sequence is 17 residues long. Looked up from germline, CDR1 is SGDLS and CDR2 is YYNGEE. V gave up 4 bases and J gave up 0 bases; unmatched junction bases: 9. CDR3 in DNA: TGTGCCAGCAGCCCCTTCTCGACAGGGCCGAACACCGGGGAGCTGTTTTTT. As protein: CASSPFSTGPNTGELFF.

The V call is TRBV4-1, the J call TRBJ1-2, with 7 bases aligning to TRBD1. The CDR3 runs 14 residues. From germline, CDR1 is MGHRA and CDR2 YSYEKL. The V and J ends lost 4 bases and 8 bases, in that order; junction bases with no gene match: 10. The DNA for the CDR3 is TGCGCCAGCAGCCCCCACGAAGGGGGCAAGGGCTACACCTTC. This sequence encodes CASSPHEGGKGYTF.

This rearrangement joins TRBV7-6 to TRBJ2-7; D is ambiguous. Trimming removed 5 bases at V and 7 bases at J, with 12 bases between. The V gene's germline CDR1 is SGHVS and CDR2 FNYEAQ. The CDR3 runs to 12 residues. CDR3 in amino acids: CASSPTTGEQYF. The DNA of the CDR3 is TGTGCCAGCAGCCCTACGACTGGGGAGCAGTACTTC.

The chain links TRBV2 to TRBJ1-2; a possible D gene is TRBD1 (5 bases). Trimming pared 3 bases from V and 3 bases from J, leaving 14 bases between. Germline values: CDR1 SNHLY, CDR2 FYNNEI. CDR3 length: 15 residues. CDR3 nucleotides: TGTGCCAGCAGTGAGATGGAGCAGGGTTACTATGGCTACACCTTC. It yields the protein CASSEMEQGYYGYTF. Combining the CDR3 with reference TRBV2 and TRBJ1-2 gives the whole variable domain EPEVTQTPSHQVTQMGQEVILRCVPISNHLYFYWYRQILGQKVEFLVSFYNNEISEKSEIFDDQFSVERPDGSNFTLKIRSTKLEDSAMYFCASSEMEQGYYGYTFGSGTRLTVV.

The chain uses TRBV7-9 and TRBJ2-1; 13 bases agree with TRBD2. This CDR3 contains 18 residues. The trim removed 6 bases at V and 9 bases at J, leaving 17 bases unmatched. The V gene's germline CDR1 is SEHNR and CDR2 FQNEAQ (reference sequence). CDR3 DNA sequence: TGTGCCAGCAGAGATACTAGCGGGAGGGACCAACCGGGGCCTGAGCAGTTCTTC. Translation: CASRDTSGRDQPGPEQFF.

The V and J genes are TRBV7-6 and TRBJ2-2, with TRBD1 matching 7 bases. Germline trimming cut 11 bases from V and 5 bases from J; bases unmatched to any gene: 8. The germline gives CDR1 SGHVS, CDR2 FNYEAQ. This CDR3 is 13 amino acids long. This chain's CDR3 is CAARQGRTGELFF. DNA for the CDR3: TGTGCCGCAAGACAGGGTCGGACCGGGGAGCTGTTTTTT.

V gene TRBV7-9 combines with J gene TRBJ2-2; 11 bases are a match to TRBD2. The CDR3 consists of 17 residues. Per germline, CDR1 SEHNR and CDR2 FQNEAQ (reference sequence). Unmatched junction bases numbered 6, after V lost 2 bases and J lost 4 bases. CDR3 in DNA: TGTGCCAGCAGCTTATCTAGCGGGGGGACCTCCACCGGGGAGCTGTTTTTT. This codes for CASSLSSGGTSTGELFF.

This clone has only one observation. The V gene is TRBV10-2, the J gene TRBJ2-5; 11 bases agree with TRBD1. In germline, CDR1 is WSHSY, CDR2 SAAADI. V was pared by 7 bases and J by 0 bases, with 7 bases of the junction left unmatched. The CDR3 extends over 16 amino acids. This CDR3 reads CASNPDRGRDQETQYF. CDR3 nucleotide sequence: TGCGCCAGCAACCCGGACAGGGGGCGAGACCAAGAGACCCAGTACTTC.

The genes are TRBV9 and TRBJ2-1; D is ambiguous. CDR3 length: 12 residues. Germline V CDR1 and CDR2: SGDLS, YYNGEE. V was shortened by 6 bases and J by 9 bases, with 13 bases between the two germline ends. The CDR3 sequence: CASKNGGIEQFF. The CDR3 DNA follows: TGTGCCAGCAAGAACGGTGGGATTGAGCAGTTCTTC.

The chain links TRBV30 to TRBJ1-1; D is perhaps TRBD1 (6 bases). V shed 2 bases and J shed 8 bases, with 12 bases lying between them. The CDR3 runs 12 residues. Per germline, CDR1 GTSNPN and CDR2 SVGIG (reference sequence). CDR3 in DNA: TGTGCCTGGAGTATGGGGGCAGAGGAAGCTTTCTTT. Protein: CAWSMGAEEAFF.

The chain joins TRBV6-6 to TRBJ1-3; TRBD1 might be the D (5 bases). V was clipped by 2 bases and J by 4 bases, with 12 bases between them. The germline V gene encodes CDR1 MNHNY and CDR2 SVGAGI (reference sequence). CDR3 length equals 15 residues. CDR3 protein: CASSYPGGVGNTIYF. Here the CDR3 DNA reads TGTGCCAGCAGTTACCCTGGGGGGGTAGGAAACACCATATATTTT.

The genes are TRBV6-5 and TRBJ2-5, with 12 bases aligning to TRBD1. The V and J ends lost 2 bases and 4 bases, in that order; junction bases with no gene match: 2. The CDR3 runs 15 residues. Germline V lookup: CDR1 MNHEY, CDR2 SVGAGI. CDR3 residues: CASSYGTGGGETQYF. In DNA form, the CDR3 reads TGTGCCAGCAGTTACGGGACAGGGGGCGGAGAGACCCAGTACTTC.

This clone is medium-sized (0.01 to 0.1%) within its sample. This chain links TRBV25-1 with TRBJ2-2; 9 bases map to TRBD1. V shed 2 bases and J 3 bases; nucleotides not matched to a gene: 1. Germline V CDR1 and CDR2: MGHDK, SYGVNS. The CDR3 covers 15 residues. In DNA form, the CDR3 reads TGTGCCAGCAGTGAAGGGGACAGGGACACCGGGGAGCTGTTTTTT. Its protein is CASSEGDRDTGELFF.